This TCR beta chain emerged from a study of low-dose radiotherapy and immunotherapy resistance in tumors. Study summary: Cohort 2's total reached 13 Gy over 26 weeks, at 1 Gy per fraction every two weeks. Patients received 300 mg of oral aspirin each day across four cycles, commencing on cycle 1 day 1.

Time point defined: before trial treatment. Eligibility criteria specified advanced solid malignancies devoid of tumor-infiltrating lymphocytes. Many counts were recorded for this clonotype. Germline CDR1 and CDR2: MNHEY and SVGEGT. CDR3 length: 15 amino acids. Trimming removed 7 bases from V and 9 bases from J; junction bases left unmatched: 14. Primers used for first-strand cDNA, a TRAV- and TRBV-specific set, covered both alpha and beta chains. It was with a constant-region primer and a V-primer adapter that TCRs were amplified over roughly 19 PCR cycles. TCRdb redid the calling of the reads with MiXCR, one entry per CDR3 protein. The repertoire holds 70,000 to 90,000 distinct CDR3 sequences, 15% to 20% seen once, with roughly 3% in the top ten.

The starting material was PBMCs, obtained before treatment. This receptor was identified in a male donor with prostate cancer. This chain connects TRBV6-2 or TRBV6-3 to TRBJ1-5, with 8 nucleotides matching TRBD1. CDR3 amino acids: CASTIGQGYSRPQHF. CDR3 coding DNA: TGTGCCAGCACCATCGGACAGGGATATAGCCGGCCCCAGCATTTT.